This TCR beta chain was documented in a study of CD4 T cells in relation to SARS-CoV-2 and coronaviruses. Per the germline V gene, CDR1 is MDHEN and CDR2 is SYDVKM. The V end was cut by 6 bases, the J end by 5 bases, with 17 bases between. This CDR3 has 15 residues. Clones were sequenced by immunoSEQ multiplex PCR, and TCRdb holds only the in-frame ones, with some missing. The sample includes about 60,000 clones, under 95% of them seen just once. Study results and limitations: SARS-CoV-2-driven expansion was significantly weaker in crossreactive than monoreactive clones.

Points on this clone: As yet, its antigen is unknown.

The chain employs TRBV28 and TRBJ1-5; a weak D match, TRBD1 (6 bases). The sequence derives from an adult with COVID-19. Sequenced sample: naive CD4+ T cells from PBMCs. Sample subset: naive CD4+ T cells isolated by negative enrichment. The CDR3 region has the DNA TGTGCCAGCAGAAGTCCTGGGGGCGTGGATCAGCCCCAGCATTTT. This gives the protein CASRSPGGVDQPQHF.